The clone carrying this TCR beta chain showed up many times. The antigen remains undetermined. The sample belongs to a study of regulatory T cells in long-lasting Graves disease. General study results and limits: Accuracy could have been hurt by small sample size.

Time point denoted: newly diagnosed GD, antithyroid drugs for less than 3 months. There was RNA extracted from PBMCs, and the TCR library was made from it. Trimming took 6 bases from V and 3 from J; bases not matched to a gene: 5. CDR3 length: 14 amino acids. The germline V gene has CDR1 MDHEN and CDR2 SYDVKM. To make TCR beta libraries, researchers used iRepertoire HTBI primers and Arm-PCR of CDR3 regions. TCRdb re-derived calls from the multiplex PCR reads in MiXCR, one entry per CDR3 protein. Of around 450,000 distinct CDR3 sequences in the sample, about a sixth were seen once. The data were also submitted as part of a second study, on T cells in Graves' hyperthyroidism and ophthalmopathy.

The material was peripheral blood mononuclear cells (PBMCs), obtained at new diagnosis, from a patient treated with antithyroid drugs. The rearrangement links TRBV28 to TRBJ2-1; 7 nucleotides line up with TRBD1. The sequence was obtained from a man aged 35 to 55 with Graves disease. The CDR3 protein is CASRWDSDYNEQFF. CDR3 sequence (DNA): TGTGCCAGCAGATGGGACAGCGACTACAATGAGCAGTTCTTC.